These 24 T cell receptor beta chains were sequenced from one sample in a study of neoadjuvant anti-PD-1 for oral cavity cancer. Libraries were prepared by immunoSEQ multiplex PCR; TCRdb keeps only in-frame clonotypes and omits some of them. The sample holds 15,000 to 20,000 clones; approximately 68% are singletons and the top ten take around 2.8%. The material was PBMCs, obtained before nivolumab (anti-PD-1) treatment. These TCRs come from a person aged 35 to 85 with oral cavity squamous cell carcinoma.

The chain joins TRBV13 to TRBJ2-7; TRBD2 matches at 10 bases. Germline loops: CDR1 PRHDT, CDR2 FYEKMQ (reference sequence). The CDR3 is 14 amino acids. V lost 5 bases, J lost 0 bases, and 1 base stayed unmatched. As DNA, the CDR3 is TGTGCCAGCAGCCAGCGGGAGGGCTCCTACGAGCAGTACTTC. Its protein product is CASSQREGSYEQYF.

The chain has TRBV11-2 and TRBJ2-7; no reliable D call. CDR1 and CDR2 (germline): SGHAT, FQNNGV. Trimming removed 4 bases from V and 7 bases from J, with 14 bases in between. The CDR3 runs 13 residues. CDR3 protein: CASSSQTFSEQYF. The CDR3 DNA is TGTGCCAGCAGCTCGCAGACCTTCTCGGAGCAGTACTTC.

The V call is TRBV30, the J call TRBJ1-1; D ambiguous. V lost 4 bases and J lost 4, with 16 bases in between. The germline V gene encodes CDR1 GTSNPN and CDR2 SVGIG (reference sequence). The CDR3 consists of 14 residues. The CDR3 here is CAWTRGDHSTEAFF. Here the CDR3 DNA reads TGTGCCTGGACCCGTGGGGATCATAGCACTGAAGCTTTCTTT.

The genes are TRBV5-6 and TRBJ2-7; weak D call: TRBD2 (6 bases). The CDR3 sequence is 14 residues long. Looked up from germline, CDR1 is SGHDT and CDR2 is YYEEEE. Trimming pared 1 base from V and 6 bases from J, leaving 14 bases between. The CDR3 sequence is CASSLISGSGEQYF. In DNA form, the CDR3 reads TGTGCCAGCAGCTTGATTAGCGGATCAGGCGAGCAGTACTTC.

The chain combines TRBV6-5 with TRBJ2-3; D gene ambiguous. V was clipped by 0 bases and J by 2 bases, with 12 bases between them. The CDR3 extends over 16 amino acids. CDR1 and CDR2 (germline): MNHEY, SVGAGI. The DNA of the CDR3 is TGTGCCAGCAGTTACTCCTTTAGTAACCCCACAGATACGCAGTATTTT. Translating gives CASSYSFSNPTDTQYF.

The rearrangement joins TRBV27 to TRBJ2-7; D is unresolved. Per the germline V gene, CDR1 is MNHEY and CDR2 is SMNVEV (reference sequence). The V end was cut by 9 bases, the J end by 2 bases, with 8 bases between. The CDR3 runs to 11 residues. CDR3 in amino acids: CASQATYEQYF. The CDR3 DNA follows: TGTGCCAGTCAGGCGACCTACGAGCAGTACTTC.

This chain uses TRBV4-2 with TRBJ2-1; 7 positions agree with TRBD1. The germline gives CDR1 LGHNA, CDR2 YNFKEQ. J gave up 5 bases and V 0 bases, and 7 bases lay outside the gene matches. This CDR3 comprises 16 residues. The DNA of the CDR3 is TGTGCCAGCAGCCAAGAAACGACAGGGATCAACAATGAGCAGTTCTTC. Its protein is CASSQETTGINNEQFF.

The chain recombines TRBV6-6 with TRBJ1-2, with D unresolved. V was shortened by 7 bases and J by 5 bases, with 17 bases between the two germline ends. The CDR3 is made up of 14 amino acids. Germline assignment: CDR1 MNHNY and CDR2 SVGAGI (reference sequence). CDR3 protein: CASTYSDGRYGYTF. The CDR3 bases are TGTGCCAGCACCTACTCGGATGGGAGATATGGCTACACCTTC.

The rearrangement links TRBV6-5 to TRBJ1-1; tentatively, D is TRBD1 (5 bases). The CDR3 is 15 amino acids. Trimming took off 6 bases at V and 5 bases at J, with 19 bases between the two ends. In germline, CDR1 is MNHEY, CDR2 SVGAGI. CDR3 loop: CASRPRGLDWTEAFF. The CDR3 DNA is TGTGCCAGCAGACCGAGGGGCTTGGATTGGACTGAAGCTTTCTTT.

The chain is built from TRBV5-1 and TRBJ1-4; D perhaps matches TRBD1 (6 bases). The CDR3 is 15 residues long. Trimming shortened V by 5 bases and J by 2 bases, and 13 bases separated the two germline ends. Germline CDR1 and CDR2: SGHRS and YFSETQ. CDR3 amino acids: CASSFQGNTNEKLFF. The CDR3 nucleotides are TGCGCCAGCAGTTTTCAGGGGAACACTAATGAAAAACTGTTTTTT.

This clone was counted a few times. This chain connects TRBV6-6 to TRBJ1-3, with D possibly matching TRBD1 (5 bases). V lost 6 bases and J 0 bases, leaving 12 bases between the germline ends. The CDR3 runs to 15 residues. CDR1 is MNHNY and CDR2 is SVGAGI in the germline V gene (reference sequence). CDR3 sequence: CASRLRQYSGNTIYF. CDR3 DNA sequence: TGTGCCAGCAGACTTAGACAGTACTCTGGAAACACCATATATTTT.

The rearrangement uses TRBV18 and TRBJ2-2; TRBD2 matches at 10 bases. V shed 4 bases, J shed 0 bases, and the junction held 2 bases outside the gene matches. CDR1 and CDR2 (germline): KGHSH, LQKENI. The CDR3 loop spans 16 amino acids. The CDR3 DNA reads TGTGCCAGCTCACTAGCGGGAGGTACGAACACCGGGGAGCTGTTTTTT. It is translated as CASSLAGGTNTGELFF.

The CDR3 reads CASSYGVVLGGDGYTF. The CDR3 DNA follows: TGCGCCAGCAGCTATGGGGTCGTCTTAGGCGGAGATGGCTACACCTTC. This chain joins TRBV5-1 and TRBJ1-2, with D hard to call. Trimming took off 3 bases at V and 6 bases at J, with 21 bases between the two ends. CDR1 is SGHRS and CDR2 is YFSETQ in the germline V gene. The CDR3 runs to 16 residues.

In nucleotides, the CDR3 is TGCGCCAGCAGCCGCCTTTATGGCGCAACCTACGAGCAGTACTTC. This gives the protein CASSRLYGATYEQYF. This chain uses TRBV5-1 with TRBJ2-7; D is ambiguous. Trimming left V 4 bases short and J 2 bases short, with 16 bases between. Per germline, CDR1 SGHRS and CDR2 YFSETQ. The CDR3 totals 15 residues.

In this sample, this clone turned up a few times. The chain employs TRBV10-3 and TRBJ2-1; possibly TRBD2 for D (6 bases). With 5 bases removed from V and 7 bases from J, the gap between germline ends came to 15 bases. CDR1 is ENHRY and CDR2 is SYGVKD in the germline V gene. There are 14 residues in the CDR3. The CDR3 coding sequence is TGTGCCATCAGTACGGGAGTTAGAGGAAATGAGCAGTTCTTC. Its translation: CAISTGVRGNEQFF.

The J gene is TRBJ2-6, the V gene TRBV11-2; D call uncertain. The germline CDR1 and CDR2 sequences are SGHAT and FQNNGV. The CDR3 contains 15 residues. Trimming took off 5 bases at V and 2 bases at J, with 10 bases between the two ends. The DNA of the CDR3 is TGTGCCAGCAGCCCTATTTTCACTGGGGCCAACGTCCTGACTTTC. Translated, it gives CASSPIFTGANVLTF. The full variable domain, completed using reference TRBV11-2 and TRBJ2-6, is EAGVAQSPRYKIIEKRQSVAFWCNPISGHATLYWYQQILGQGPKLLIQFQNNGVVDDSQLPKDRFSAERLKGVDSTLKIQPAKLEDSAVYLCASSPIFTGANVLTFGAGSRLTVL.

This clone has just a few counts. The genes are TRBV5-1 and TRBJ2-3, with D possibly being TRBD1 (5 bases). With 2 bases removed from V and 3 bases from J, the gap between germline ends came to 13 bases. The CDR3 consists of 15 residues. Germline V gene sequence: CDR1 SGHRS, CDR2 YFSETQ. CDR3 nucleotides: TGCGCCAGCAGCTTAACAAGTTCAGGGACAGATACGCAGTATTTT. The encoded protein is CASSLTSSGTDTQYF.

This chain links TRBV19 with TRBJ1-5; tentatively, D is TRBD1 (5 bases). V was cut by 3 bases and J by 1 base, with 10 bases left in between. The CDR3 is made up of 15 amino acids. Germline V gene data show CDR1 as LNHDA and CDR2 as SQIVND (reference sequence). The CDR3 DNA follows: TGTGCCAGTAGTATGCAGGGAAGCAGCAATCAGCCCCAGCATTTT. Translation gives CASSMQGSSNQPQHF.

V usage is TRBV9 and J usage is TRBJ2-1; D is ambiguous. This CDR3 contains 16 residues. The germline CDR1 and CDR2 sequences are SGDLS and YYNGEE. Trimming pared 4 bases from V and 0 bases from J, leaving 14 bases between. The CDR3 protein is CASSPKAVGSYNEQFF. CDR3 coding DNA: TGTGCCAGCAGCCCTAAAGCCGTGGGCTCCTACAATGAGCAGTTCTTC. Together with reference TRBV9 and TRBJ2-1, the CDR3 gives the full variable domain: DSGVTQTPKHLITATGQRVTLRCSPRSGDLSVYWYQQSLDQGLQFLIQYYNGEERAKGNILERFSAQQFPDLHSELNLSSLELGDSALYFCASSPKAVGSYNEQFFGPGTRLTVL.

The V gene is TRBV4-2, the J gene TRBJ1-4, with unresolved D. Germline V gives CDR1 LGHNA, CDR2 YNFKEQ. The CDR3 totals 18 residues. The V end lost 0 bases, the J end lost 3 bases, and 17 bases lay between the germline ends. The CDR3 sequence: CASSQDPTTARANEKLFF. DNA for the CDR3: TGTGCCAGCAGCCAAGATCCGACTACAGCTCGTGCTAATGAAAAACTGTTTTTT.

The genes are TRBV6-5 and TRBJ2-1; 10 bases are a match to TRBD2. V shed 6 bases and J 0 bases; nucleotides not matched to a gene: 2. The length of the CDR3 is 15 residues. Germline V gives CDR1 MNHEY, CDR2 SVGAGI. CDR3 amino acids: CASRLAGGSYNEQFF. The CDR3 region has the DNA TGTGCCAGCAGATTAGCGGGAGGCTCCTACAATGAGCAGTTCTTC.

This chain connects TRBV7-9 to TRBJ2-7, with a weak D call TRBD2 (6 bases). V was trimmed by 1 base and J by 7 bases, leaving 14 bases between them. The CDR3 is made up of 14 amino acids. Germline CDR1 SEHNR, CDR2 FQNEAQ (reference sequence). This CDR3 is CASSLGGEVGEQYF. CDR3 coding DNA: TGTGCCAGCAGCTTAGGAGGGGAGGTGGGTGAGCAGTACTTC.

The V call is TRBV5-6, the J call TRBJ2-3; maybe TRBD2 (6 bases). The CDR3 length is 14 residues. V shed 0 bases and J shed 1 base, with 6 bases lying between them. CDR1 and CDR2 (germline): SGHDT, YYEEEE. The CDR3 region has the DNA TGTGCCAGCAGCTTGGGGGGGGGCACAGATACGCAGTATTTT. As protein: CASSLGGGTDTQYF.

This clone was found once. V gene TRBV11-2 combines with J gene TRBJ1-1; a weak D match, TRBD1 (5 bases). Trimming took 2 bases from V and 4 from J, leaving 14 bases between them. Germline V gene data show CDR1 as SGHAT and CDR2 as FQNNGV. The CDR3 consists of 15 residues. The CDR3 here is CASSLRLGESTEAFF. The CDR3 nucleotides read TGTGCCAGCAGCTTAAGACTGGGGGAATCCACTGAAGCTTTCTTT.